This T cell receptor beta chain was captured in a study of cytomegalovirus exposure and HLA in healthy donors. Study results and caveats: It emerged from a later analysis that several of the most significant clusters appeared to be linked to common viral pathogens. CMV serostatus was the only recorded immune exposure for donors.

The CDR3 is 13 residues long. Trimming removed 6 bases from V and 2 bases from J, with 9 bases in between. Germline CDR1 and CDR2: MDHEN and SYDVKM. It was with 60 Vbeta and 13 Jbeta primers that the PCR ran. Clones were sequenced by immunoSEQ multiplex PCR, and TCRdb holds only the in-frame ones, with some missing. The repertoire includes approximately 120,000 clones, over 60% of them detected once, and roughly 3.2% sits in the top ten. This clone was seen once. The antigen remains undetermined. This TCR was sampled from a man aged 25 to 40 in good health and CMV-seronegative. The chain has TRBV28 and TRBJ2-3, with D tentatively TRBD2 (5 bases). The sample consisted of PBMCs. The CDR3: CASRWTFTDTQYF. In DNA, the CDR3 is TGTGCCAGCAGGTGGACTTTCACAGATACGCAGTATTTT.